This T cell receptor (beta chain) was sequenced for a study of blood T cell repertoires in COVID-19. Study in general: Sites across the United States, Italy and Spain contributed samples from acute and convalescent COVID-19.

All enrollees were roughly 18 to 90 years old and from around 25 US areas. In the authors' methods: Estimation of nucleated cell counts relied on the amplification of reference gene primers. Sequencing used immunoSEQ multiplex PCR; TCRdb keeps in-frame clones, though not all of them. The D gene and trimming were derived from the DNA, and the V and J assignments and clone size from that table. The sample lists roughly 160,000 clones; roughly 80% were seen once. After removal of 3 bases from V and 1 base from J, the junction contained 2 bases not matched to a gene. CDR3 length equals 15 residues. Germline CDR1 and CDR2: WNHNN and SYGVQD (reference sequence).

The TCR sequence derives from a man aged 45-60 years who had recovered from COVID-19. Source material: PBMCs or T cells enriched from blood (not recorded which). The rearrangement links TRBV10-1 to TRBJ2-3, with 9 positions matching TRBD2. Written as DNA, the CDR3 is TGCGCCAGCAGTGACTTAGCGGGAGGCACAGATACGCAGTATTTT. Encoded protein: CASSDLAGGTDTQYF.